What follows are 17 T cell receptor beta chains derived from one specimen sequenced in a study of CD4+ T cells in melanoma. Only in-frame clones appear in the TCRdb table, and some are missing; sequencing was by immunoSEQ multiplex PCR. In the table there are 13,000 to 15,000 clones, roughly 66% of which are singletons. The sequenced sample was cells from a culture (not recorded whether cultured in vitro). These receptors were collected from a human donor with melanoma.

The J gene is TRBJ2-1, the V gene TRBV2; D ambiguous. This CDR3 is built from 12 residues. V was shortened by 1 base and J by 8 bases, with 6 bases between the two germline ends. Germline CDR1 and CDR2: SNHLY and FYNNEI. CDR3 DNA: TGTGCCAGCAGTGAAGGGTGGGATGAGCAGTTCTTC. This codes for CASSEGWDEQFF.

This chain connects TRBV29-1 to TRBJ2-1; D unresolved. This CDR3 has 11 amino acids. V was cut by 7 bases and J by 6 bases, with 10 bases left in between. Germline V lookup: CDR1 SQVTM, CDR2 ANQGSEA. The CDR3 is CSGGRTNEQFF. In DNA, the CDR3 is TGCAGCGGCGGACGGACCAATGAGCAGTTCTTC.

This chain uses TRBV7-3 with TRBJ1-2; tentative D call: TRBD1 (5 bases). The CDR3 extends over 14 amino acids. Germline CDR1 reads SGHTA; CDR2 reads FQGTGA. V gave up 1 base and J gave up 8 bases, with 14 bases separating them. The CDR3 region is CASSLNLQGEGYTF. Here the CDR3 DNA reads TGTGCCAGCAGCTTAAATTTGCAGGGAGAGGGCTACACCTTC.

Sample share makes this clone medium-sized (0.01 to 0.1%). The chain employs TRBV29-1 and TRBJ1-1; 10 bases match TRBD1. The CDR3 runs to 16 residues. Germline CDR1 SQVTM, CDR2 ANQGSEA. Trimming cost V 7 bases and J 4 bases; bases outside gene matches: 15. CDR3 nucleotides: TGCAGCGCCTACTCCGGTGGGACAGGGGTCCCCACTGAAGCTTTCTTT. It encodes CSAYSGGTGVPTEAFF.

The chain couples TRBV5-1 to TRBJ2-3; D is uncertain. Trimming left V 0 bases short and J 0 bases short, with 8 bases between. Germline-derived CDR1 and CDR2 are SGHRS and YFSETQ. The CDR3 has 15 amino acids. CDR3 DNA sequence: TGCGCCAGCAGCTTGGACAGAGCTAGCACAGATACGCAGTATTTT. Its protein is CASSLDRASTDTQYF.

V is TRBV28 and J is TRBJ2-1; D is ambiguous. Between the trimmed V and J ends, which lost 4 bases and 7 bases, there was a span of 14 bases. CDR3 size: 14 residues. Germline lookup yields CDR1 MDHEN and CDR2 SYDVKM. For the CDR3, the DNA is TGTGCCAGCAGTTCCCGGAAGGGTCGGAATGAGCAGTTCTTC. Its protein is CASSSRKGRNEQFF.

V usage is TRBV5-1 and J usage is TRBJ2-5; 9 positions agree with TRBD2. The CDR3 is 14 amino acids. J was trimmed by 3 bases and V by 6 bases; bases with no gene match: 6. CDR1 and CDR2 (germline): SGHRS, YFSETQ. The CDR3 region has the DNA TGCGCCAGCACTGAAATAGCGGGGGAAGAGACCCAGTACTTC. This encodes CASTEIAGEETQYF.

The rearrangement links TRBV6-5 to TRBJ2-7; the match to TRBD1 covers 10 bases. Per the germline V gene, CDR1 is MNHEY and CDR2 is SVGAGI. The length of the CDR3 is 15 residues. V lost 5 bases, J lost 8 bases, and 12 bases stayed unmatched. For the CDR3, the DNA is TGTGCCAGCAGTAATCCGGGACAGGGGCTTGTAAAGCAGTACTTC. This gives the protein CASSNPGQGLVKQYF.

This clone was recorded only once. J is TRBJ2-7 and V is TRBV10-2; D not resolved. V lost 2 bases to trimming and J lost 2 bases, with 7 bases between them. The CDR3 spans 13 residues. Germline CDR1 reads WSHSY; CDR2 reads SAAADI. The CDR3 reads CASSEAGPYEQYF. The CDR3 DNA follows: TGCGCCAGCAGTGAGGCCGGTCCCTACGAGCAGTACTTC.

This chain connects TRBV4-1 to TRBJ1-3; D unresolved. Germline V gene lookup returns CDR1 MGHRA and CDR2 YSYEKL. The CDR3 covers 16 residues. Trimming removed 0 bases from V and 0 bases from J, with 9 bases in between. CDR3 nucleotides: TGCGCCAGCAGCCAAGAGCAAAATCCCTCTGGAAACACCATATATTTT. The encoded protein is CASSQEQNPSGNTIYF.

The chain carries TRBV7-8 and TRBJ2-3; D remains ambiguous. This CDR3 has 13 amino acids. Germline V CDR1 and CDR2: SGHVS, FQNEAQ. V lost 6 bases and J 9 bases, leaving 16 bases between the germline ends. Here the CDR3 reads CASRDRGSLTQYF. The CDR3 nucleotides read TGTGCCAGCAGGGATAGAGGCTCCCTAACGCAGTATTTT.

In this sample, this clone turned up a few times. The rearrangement joins TRBV18 to TRBJ1-1, with 7 bases matching TRBD1. CDR3 length: 13 amino acids. V dropped 2 bases and J dropped 6; count of bases not matched to a gene: 3. Germline lookup yields CDR1 KGHSH and CDR2 LQKENI. CDR3 residues: CASSPRQGPEAFF. The CDR3 DNA follows: TGTGCCAGCTCACCAAGACAGGGACCTGAAGCTTTCTTT.

The V and J genes are TRBV10-3 and TRBJ1-1; the D gene is possibly TRBD1 (6 bases). Between the trimmed V and J ends, which lost 2 bases and 7 bases, there was a span of 17 bases. The length of the CDR3 is 15 residues. Looked up from germline, CDR1 is ENHRY and CDR2 is SYGVKD. CDR3 region: CAISEPREGQNEAFF. In DNA, the CDR3 is TGTGCCATCAGTGAGCCACGTGAAGGACAGAATGAAGCTTTCTTT.

The genes are TRBV2 and TRBJ1-3; D is undetermined. Trimming took 4 bases from V and 0 from J, leaving 7 bases between them. The CDR3 spans 14 residues. The germline V gene has CDR1 SNHLY and CDR2 FYNNEI. CDR3 protein: CASSVEASGNTIYF. In nucleotides, the CDR3 is TGTGCCAGCAGTGTTGAGGCCTCTGGAAACACCATATATTTT.

This chain uses TRBV5-5 with TRBJ2-1; weak D call: TRBD1 (5 bases). V lost 3 bases and J lost 2, with 15 bases in between. Per the germline V gene, CDR1 is SGHKS and CDR2 is YYEKEE (reference sequence). The CDR3 is 16 amino acids. CDR3 bases: TGTGCCAGCAGCTCGAACCCCAGGGCCACCTACAATGAGCAGTTCTTC. Translating it yields CASSSNPRATYNEQFF.

This sequence joins TRBV21-1 and TRBJ2-1; TRBD2 is taken as the D call from the table, unchecked against the DNA. TRBV21-1 is given as a pseudogene. The CDR3 has 14 amino acids. Here the CDR3 DNA reads TGTGCCAGCAGCAAAGGGAGCGGGGTCAATGAGCAGTTCTTC. Its protein product is CASSKGSGVNEQFF.

This clone has only a few counts. The chain links TRBV2 to TRBJ2-7; 9 bases align to TRBD1. CDR1 and CDR2 (germline): SNHLY, FYNNEI. CDR3 length equals 13 residues. The junction had 6 bases not matched to a gene; V was cut back by 9 bases and J by 3 bases. The CDR3 region has the DNA TGTGCCAGTACCGGGACAGGGCTCTACGAGCAGTACTTC. This gives the protein CASTGTGLYEQYF.